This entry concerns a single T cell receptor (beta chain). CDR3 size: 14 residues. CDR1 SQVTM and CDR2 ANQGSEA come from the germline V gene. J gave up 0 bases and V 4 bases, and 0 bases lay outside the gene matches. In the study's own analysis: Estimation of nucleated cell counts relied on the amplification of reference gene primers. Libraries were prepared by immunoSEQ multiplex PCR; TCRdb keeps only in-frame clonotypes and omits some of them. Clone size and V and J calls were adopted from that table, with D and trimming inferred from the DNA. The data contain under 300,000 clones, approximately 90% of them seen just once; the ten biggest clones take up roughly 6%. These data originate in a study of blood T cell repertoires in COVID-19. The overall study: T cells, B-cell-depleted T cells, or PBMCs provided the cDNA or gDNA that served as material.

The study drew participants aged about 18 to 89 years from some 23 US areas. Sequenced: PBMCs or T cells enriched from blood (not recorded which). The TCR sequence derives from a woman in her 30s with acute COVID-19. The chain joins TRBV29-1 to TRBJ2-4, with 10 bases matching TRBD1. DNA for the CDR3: TGCAGCGTTGGGACAGGGGGAGCCAAAAACATTCAGTACTTC. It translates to CSVGTGGAKNIQYF.